This T cell receptor (beta chain) was retrieved from a study of blood T cells in healthy people across ages. Study background: Template switching retrieved approximately one barcoded beta molecule for each two T cells.

Those donating, healthy Caucasian individuals from Russia, were aged about 6 to 100. With a J-beta primer mix and a sample-barcoded 5' primer, a second PCR ran about 7 to 12 cycles. The template-switch adaptor was a 5' adaptor with 12 random nucleotides. It tagged each cDNA molecule. Every sample gave at least 3 million paired-end reads containing CDR3. One entry per CDR3 protein results from TCRdb running MiXCR on the 5' RACE reads. The data hold about 1,500,000 distinct CDR3 sequences, with over 25% observed a single time. Source material: blood. The origin of this receptor is a woman in her twenties or thirties in good health.

The DNA of the CDR3 is TGTGCCAGCAGCGCTCTCCCGGGCGCGGGGGGGACAACAATCACAGATACGCAGTATTTT. This codes for CASSALPGAGGTTITDTQYF. The V call is TRBV11-2, the J call TRBJ2-3; 9 nucleotides align to TRBD2. The CDR3 consists of 20 residues. With 5 bases clipped from V and 2 bases from J, the junction kept 20 bases outside the gene matches. Germline CDR1 and CDR2: SGHAT and FQNNGV.